These 22 T cell receptor beta chains were all obtained from the same sample, sequenced in a study of OX40 agonist ivuxolimab in advanced cancers. This table comes from immunoSEQ multiplex PCR, and its TCRdb copy is limited to in-frame clones, with some not included. The table records approximately 74,000 clones, around 85% of them present only once. The specimen comprised CD4+ or CD8+ T cells sorted from blood, sampled in a trial of the OX40 agonist ivuxolimab. The receptors stem from an adult with an advanced solid tumor such as melanoma, head and neck, liver or kidney cancer.

V usage is TRBV28 and J usage is TRBJ1-4, with 7 bases matching TRBD1. From germline, CDR1 is MDHEN and CDR2 SYDVKM. This CDR3 has 14 amino acids. Losses at the gene ends were 9 bases for V and 4 bases for J; bases not matched to a gene: 8. The CDR3: CASESDRFNEKLFF. CDR3 in DNA: TGTGCCAGTGAGTCGGACAGGTTTAATGAAAAACTGTTTTTT.

The chain recombines TRBV19 with TRBJ1-2, with 8 positions matching TRBD1. This CDR3 contains 15 residues. With 3 bases clipped from V and 0 bases from J, the junction kept 3 bases outside the gene matches. Germline CDR1 LNHDA, CDR2 SQIVND (reference sequence). The CDR3 loop reads CASSIPGGSNYGYTF. The CDR3 nucleotides read TGTGCCAGTAGTATCCCAGGGGGCTCTAACTATGGCTACACCTTC.

This chain uses TRBV30 with TRBJ2-5; D is unclear. The CDR3 spans 13 residues. Germline V gene sequence: CDR1 GTSNPN, CDR2 SVGIG (reference sequence). Trimming removed 2 bases at V and 0 bases at J, with 7 bases between. Written as DNA, the CDR3 is TGTGCCTGGAGTATGGCGGACCAAGAGACCCAGTACTTC. It codes for CAWSMADQETQYF.

This chain links TRBV9 with TRBJ2-7; 7 nucleotides align to TRBD1. Germline loops: CDR1 SGDLS, CDR2 YYNGEE. This CDR3 has 14 residues. Germline trimming cut 3 bases from V and 0 bases from J; bases unmatched to any gene: 3. CDR3 loop: CASSATGVSYEQYF. CDR3 sequence (DNA): TGTGCCAGCAGCGCAACAGGGGTCTCCTACGAGCAGTACTTC.

The chain couples TRBV14 to TRBJ2-3; D could derive from TRBD1 or TRBD2 (5 bases each). Germline V gene sequence: CDR1 SGHDN, CDR2 FVKESK. The CDR3 runs to 15 residues. Trimming took off 4 bases at V and 1 base at J, with 12 bases between the two ends. CDR3 region: CASSLGDRGTDTQYF. The CDR3 DNA is TGTGCCAGCAGCCTAGGGGACCGGGGCACAGATACGCAGTATTTT.

The chain has TRBV5-6 and TRBJ2-5; a possible D gene is TRBD1 (6 bases). Germline V lookup: CDR1 SGHDT, CDR2 YYEEEE. V lost 8 bases and J 5 bases, leaving 16 bases between the germline ends. This CDR3 has 13 residues. This CDR3 reads CASKHPQGETQYF. Written as DNA, the CDR3 is TGTGCCAGTAAACACCCGCAGGGGGAGACCCAGTACTTC.

J is TRBJ1-2 and V is TRBV28; D is undetermined. This CDR3 comprises 13 residues. Trimming took off 6 bases at V and 4 bases at J, with 12 bases between the two ends. CDR1 is MDHEN, CDR2 SYDVKM, per germline. The CDR3 reads CASSRTGIYGYTF. The CDR3 DNA sequence: TGTGCCAGCAGCCGCACGGGAATCTATGGCTACACCTTC.

The J gene is TRBJ1-5, the V gene TRBV6-1; TRBD1 is a possible D gene (5 bases). V shed 5 bases and J shed 3 bases, with 14 bases lying between them. The germline gives CDR1 MNHNS, CDR2 SASEGT. The CDR3 has 15 residues. As DNA, the CDR3 is TGTGCCAGCAGTCCGAACCCAGGGAACAATCAGCCCCAGCATTTT. Encoded protein: CASSPNPGNNQPQHF.

V is TRBV4-1 and J is TRBJ2-6; D is unclear. Trimming stripped 0 bases from V and 0 bases from J, with 9 bases between. The CDR3 spans 17 residues. From germline, CDR1 is MGHRA and CDR2 YSYEKL. The CDR3 sequence is CASSQDGIPSGANVLTF. CDR3 DNA sequence: TGCGCCAGCAGCCAAGATGGCATCCCCTCTGGGGCCAACGTCCTGACTTTC.

This clone came up a few times. V gene TRBV18 combines with J gene TRBJ2-5; D is tentatively TRBD1 or TRBD2 (6 bases each). Germline V lookup: CDR1 KGHSH, CDR2 LQKENI. There are 14 residues in the CDR3. Trimming took 0 bases from V and 8 from J, leaving 13 bases between them. CDR3 DNA: TGTGCCAGCTCACCACCGGGGGGCCCGCCAACCCAGTACTTC. Protein product: CASSPPGGPPTQYF.

This clone was recorded once. The J gene is TRBJ2-5, the V gene TRBV7-9; 7 bases agree with TRBD1. The DNA end is more similar to TRBJ2-7, so the J call may be wrong. Germline loops: CDR1 SEHNR, CDR2 FQNEAQ (reference sequence). CDR3 length: 14 amino acids. The CDR3 DNA follows: TGTGCCGGCAACCTCGGAACAGGGGAACTCGAGCAGTACTTC. This codes for CAGNLGTGELEQYF.

The table lists this clone with a count of one. The chain has TRBV9 and TRBJ2-7; either TRBD1 or TRBD2 may supply D (5 bases each). This CDR3 is 14 amino acids long. The germline V gene encodes CDR1 SGDLS and CDR2 YYNGEE. Deletions cut 4 bases from V and 6 bases from J, with 17 bases between. This CDR3 is CASSPGTWGSEQYF. CDR3 nucleotide sequence: TGTGCCAGCAGCCCGGGGACCTGGGGCTCCGAGCAGTACTTC.

There are a few counts of this clone. This chain connects TRBV19 to TRBJ1-5, with D unclear. The CDR3 has 15 amino acids. Trimming stripped 5 bases from V and 1 base from J, with 12 bases between. Germline V CDR1 and CDR2: LNHDA, SQIVND (reference sequence). CDR3 in amino acids: CASSLLFLSNQPQHF. The CDR3 DNA sequence: TGTGCCAGTAGTCTTCTATTTCTAAGCAATCAGCCCCAGCATTTT.

This clone was found once. The chain joins TRBV2 to TRBJ2-2; D gene ambiguous. CDR3 size: 15 residues. Deletions cut 5 bases from V and 7 bases from J, with 17 bases between. CDR1 and CDR2 from the germline V gene are SNHLY and FYNNEI. The CDR3 nucleotides are TGTGCCAGCAGTAGGCAGTCTCTAGGCAGCGGGGAGCTGTTTTTT. Translation: CASSRQSLGSGELFF.

This clone came up a few times. This chain links TRBV7-8 with TRBJ2-2; the D gene could be TRBD1 or TRBD2 (5 bases each). Germline CDR1 reads SGHVS; CDR2 reads FQNEAQ. V was shortened by 3 bases and J by 10 bases, with 9 bases between the two germline ends. The CDR3 spans 12 residues. CDR3 in DNA: TGTGCCAGCAGCTTCCGGGACCCGGAGCTGTTTTTT. This codes for CASSFRDPELFF.

The V and J genes are TRBV2 and TRBJ2-7; D possibly uses TRBD1 or TRBD2 (6 bases each). Germline V gene lookup returns CDR1 SNHLY and CDR2 FYNNEI. With 6 bases removed from V and 3 bases from J, the gap between germline ends came to 12 bases. CDR3 size: 13 residues. This chain's CDR3 is CASRGGGGYEQYF. The CDR3 region has the DNA TGTGCCAGCAGGGGGGGCGGTGGCTACGAGCAGTACTTC.

The V gene is TRBV6-6, the J gene TRBJ1-2, with 9 bases identical to TRBD1. The V gene end was trimmed by 4 bases and the J gene end by 7 bases; junction bases not matched to a gene: 7. This CDR3 contains 14 residues. Germline V CDR1 and CDR2: MNHNY, SVGAGI (reference sequence). The CDR3: CASSFGTGNSGYTF. DNA for the CDR3: TGTGCCAGCAGTTTTGGGACAGGGAATTCTGGCTACACCTTC.

The rearrangement joins TRBV25-1 to TRBJ2-1, with TRBD1 identical over 8 bases. Looked up from germline, CDR1 is MGHDK and CDR2 is SYGVNS. With 4 bases clipped from V and 7 bases from J, the junction kept 3 bases outside the gene matches. CDR3 length equals 13 residues. CDR3 protein: CASSGTGWNEQFF. DNA of the CDR3: TGTGCCAGCAGTGGGACAGGGTGGAATGAGCAGTTCTTC.

This chain links TRBV19 with TRBJ2-5; D is unclear. CDR1 LNHDA and CDR2 SQIVND come from the germline V gene (reference sequence). Trimming removed 6 bases at V and 3 bases at J, with 5 bases between. The CDR3 runs to 11 residues. The CDR3, as DNA: TGTGCCAGTAGGAAAGAAGAGACCCAGTACTTC. The encoded protein is CASRKEETQYF.

The V and J genes are TRBV28 and TRBJ1-2, with a tentative D call TRBD1 (5 bases). The germline CDR1 and CDR2 sequences are MDHEN and SYDVKM. The CDR3 spans 12 residues. The V gene lost 8 bases and the J gene lost 4 bases, with 11 bases spanning the gap. The CDR3, as DNA: TGTGCCAGCGGGGGACCGCCCTATGGCTACACCTTC. It codes for CASGGPPYGYTF.

This chain joins TRBV7-2 and TRBJ2-2; 10 nucleotides match TRBD1. The CDR3 has 16 amino acids. V shed 5 bases, J shed 4 bases, and the junction held 7 bases outside the gene matches. Germline V gene data show CDR1 as SGHTA and CDR2 as FQGNSA. The DNA of the CDR3 is TGTGCCAGCAGCCCCGACAGGGGGCGAATCACCGGGGAGCTGTTTTTT. As protein: CASSPDRGRITGELFF.

By share, this clone counts as medium-sized. The V gene is TRBV19, the J gene TRBJ1-5; 7 bases fit TRBD1. Germline V lookup: CDR1 LNHDA, CDR2 SQIVND (reference sequence). The CDR3 length is 16 residues. Trimming cost V 7 bases and J 3 bases; bases outside gene matches: 12. CDR3 sequence reads: CASKGIGGGFNQPQHF. CDR3 in DNA: TGTGCCAGTAAGGGGATTGGAGGGGGCTTCAATCAGCCCCAGCATTTT.